Below, 2 T cell receptor beta chains from the same sample are listed, as sequenced in a study of blood T cell repertoires in COVID-19. Using immunoSEQ multiplex PCR, the repertoire was profiled, and TCRdb retains in-frame clones only, with some absent. The sample has approximately 210,000 clones, more than 70% seen once. Sequenced input: peripheral blood. All receptors come from a man aged 45 to 65 with active or convalescent COVID-19.

This clone has only a few counts. This chain links TRBV19 with TRBJ2-1; no firm D call. Trimming removed 0 bases at V and 10 bases at J, with 10 bases between. Germline CDR1 is LNHDA and CDR2 is SQIVND (reference sequence). There are 13 residues in the CDR3. CDR3 coding DNA: TGTGCCAGTAGTATAGATCGTGGAGCGGAGCAGTTCTTC. Its protein is CASSIDRGAEQFF.

The V and J genes are TRBV11-2 and TRBJ2-1, with 7 bases fitting TRBD1. V shed 3 bases and J 2 bases; nucleotides not matched to a gene: 1. The germline V gene encodes CDR1 SGHAT and CDR2 FQNNGV. The CDR3 has 14 residues. This CDR3 is CASSLGTAYNEQFF. The CDR3 nucleotides read TGTGCCAGCAGCTTGGGGACAGCCTACAATGAGCAGTTCTTC.